The entry below gives a single TCR beta chain sequence along with its context. The antigen is undetermined. The donors were all Caucasian adults (living in Nashville, Tennessee). Original handling: Junction-only sequences without quality scores came from ImmunoSEQ, so filtering differed. Sequencing used immunoSEQ multiplex PCR; TCRdb keeps in-frame clones, though not all of them. For V, J and clone size, that table is used; D and trimming come from the DNA. This table has some 1 million clones, about 70% appearing once. The V gene's germline CDR1 is SNHLY and CDR2 FYNNEI. This CDR3 comprises 13 residues. Trimming took 5 bases from V and 6 from J, leaving 14 bases between them. The sample originates from a study of shared clonotypes between healthy human individuals. Points from the study as a whole: Some clonotypes were shared by all four sorted-subset donors, while others were not shared. The non-shared ones had lower generation probabilities than the shared ones.

Material for sequencing was memory CD4+ T cells sorted from blood. Subset reported: CD45RA-negative fraction. The sequence was collected from a man aged 18 to 29 in good health. The chain combines TRBV2 with TRBJ2-7, with a weak D call TRBD1 (6 bases). The CDR3 DNA sequence: TGTGCCAGCAGTTCCCACAGGGTTGGCGAGCAGTACTTC. Translated: CASSSHRVGEQYF.